The present entry profiles one T cell receptor (beta chain) with its context. Its recognized antigen is unknown. No qualities accompany the bases; no much larger clone lies one base away. This entry is derived from a study of blood T cells in healthy people across ages (dated by TCRdb to 2014 to 2015). General notes on the study: In model experiments, template switching captured roughly one uniquely barcoded TCR beta cDNA molecule for every two T cells. To track age-related changes in TCR beta repertoire diversity, the study relied on deep sequencing normalized with unique cDNA molecular identifiers. Four age groups were formed from the donors: young (average approximately 15 years), middle-aged (less than 40), aged (over 55) and long-lived (less than 85). The study analyzed two additional independent replicas of 1 million unique cDNA reads from the same blood draw for two donors, one aged 18 to 29 and one aged 80 or older.

Library creation used 5' RACE. TCRdb names Illumina HiSeq 2500 as the instrument used. A second PCR of about 6 to 11 cycles was run with a J-beta primer mix and a sample-barcoded 5' primer. A unique molecular identifier was introduced onto each TCR beta cDNA molecule by a template-switch 5' adaptor carrying 12 random nucleotides. Each sample yielded at least 3 million CDR3-containing paired-end reads. First-strand cDNA synthesis was performed from all RNA using the Mint cDNA synthesis kit, with priming by a TRBC-specific oligonucleotide. Following uracil-DNA glycosylase treatment, all cDNA underwent a first 18-cycle PCR with the universal primers M1SS and BC2_uni_R. From the authors' description of their analysis: Each sample was normalized by randomly selecting 1 million high-quality reads, each carrying a distinct molecular identifier. Instead of being binned into consensus sequences, reads that shared molecular identifiers were thrown out. MiTCR, run with a Q25 quality threshold and the strictest error-elimination algorithm, handled CDR3 identification, clonotype clustering and error correction. Lower-bound total TCR beta diversity was estimated with a nonparametric unseen species model using Euler transformation. TCRdb reprocessing: public reads trimmed at Q25 with fastp, clones called with MiXCR, in-frame beta chains kept. Each CDR3 protein appears once, grouped with its most common genes and DNA. The V and J calls shown here were made by TCRdb, not taken from the authors' results. Recorded for this sample are some 1,000,000 distinct CDR3 sequences; under 30% of them occurred a single time. The top ten constitute around 0.75% of the sample.

Donors were 39 systemically healthy Caucasian individuals from Russia aged roughly 6 to 90 years. Each donor gave 8 to 10 milliliters of peripheral blood, drawn into EDTA-treated Vacutainer tubes. Ficoll-Paque density-gradient centrifugation was used to isolate PBMCs, with at least 6 million per sample. Total RNA, at least 5 micrograms per sample, was extracted from PBMCs with Trizol reagent. Naive CD45RAhigh/CD27high T cell percentages were measured by flow cytometry on a PBMC aliquot from every donor. In the germline V gene, CDR1 corresponds to MNHEY and CDR2 to SVGAGI. The CDR3, from cysteine to phenylalanine, totals 14 residues. The retained sequence is limited to the CDR3, 42 bases, with the frame set at the first base. V loses 3 bases, J loses 0 bases, and the germline ends lie 7 bases apart. Broader findings and caveats from the paper: Since profiling was done on bulk unsorted PBMCs, naive and antigen-experienced compartments could not be conclusively compared. Donor CMV infection status was unknown, potentially confounding age-related changes in expanded clonotypes. As age increased, observed TCR beta diversity per million T cells dropped in a roughly linear way, and a significant reduction was already evident by age 40. Estimates of total diversity based on one million sequenced T cells were regarded as lower bounds and as underestimates. Compared with the aged group, the long-lived group had more naive CD4+ T cells, fewer expanded clones and increased TCR diversity, suggesting age selection. Observed TCR beta diversity correlated strongly with the percentage of naive T cells measured by flow cytometry.

This sample was also put to use in a study of T cells of mothers and their children. That second publication adds: The donors were nine systemically healthy Caucasian individuals, made up of three mothers and their six children. cDNA synthesis used all of the extracted RNA, with 1.5 ug of RNA in each 15 ul reaction. In the second PCR, the M1S primer introduced both the sample barcodes and 2-4 random nucleotides. Over 8 million TCR beta CDR3 reads came from each mother, compared with around 3 million reads from each child. Thymic selection similarly shapes TCR recombination output in related and unrelated pairs, with minor effect from inherited differences. Related mother-child pairs always showed normalized repertoire overlap that was slightly higher than in unrelated mother-child pairs, though the difference was never significant. No persistent microchimeric T cell clones were detected, at a sensitivity of 90 to 100 clones per million clonotypes. To look for features that set related mother-child pairs apart from unrelated individuals, the researchers ran deep NGS to compare the TCR beta repertoires of mothers and children. Mothers averaged approximately 41 +/- 4 years of age and children averaged approximately 11 +/- 4 years. Libraries were sequenced on Illumina HiSeq 2000 with 100+100 nt paired-end reads after adapter ligation with NEBNext reagents. To prevent cross-contamination, the mother and child libraries were prepared one month apart and sequenced in separate runs. Each donor had between about 450,000 and 2,100,000 distinct TCR beta clonotypes identified. Naive TCR beta clonotypes were estimated from low-frequency clonotypes matched to each donor's FACS-determined naive share, without sorting.

Sequences were obtained from blood. The chain links TRBV6-5 with TRBJ2-3, with the D gene too uncertain to name. The receptor was derived from a girl aged 2 to 10 in good health. The DNA sequence reads TGTGCCAGCAGTTATGGCCAGAGCACAGATACGCAGTATTTT. Its coded protein is CASSYGQSTDTQYF.